The sequence of this T cell receptor beta chain was determined in a study of PD-L1 blockade in urothelial cancer. Worth noting for this clone: The antigen remains undetermined.

Time point meaning: peripheral blood 6 weeks after treatment start. There were between 1 and 8 samples from each patient, taken pretreatment and on-treatment. Measured with immunoSEQ multiplex PCR; TCRdb has only the in-frame clones, and not every one. Of some 51,000 clones in the sample, 85% to 90% were seen once. Overall study results and limits: For durable-benefit patients, tumor-associated blood clones expanded more at 3 weeks.

After removal of 4 bases from V and 6 bases from J, the junction contained 11 bases not matched to a gene. The CDR3 totals 16 residues. CDR1 SGHVS and CDR2 FNYEAQ come from the germline V gene. This TCR was sampled from a man aged 60 to 69 with urothelial cancer. The sequences come from PBMCs, collected around atezolizumab (anti-PD-L1) treatment. The genes are TRBV7-6 and TRBJ2-5; TRBD1 matches at 10 bases. CDR3 nucleotides: TGTGCCAGCAGCTCCCGGGACAGGGGAATGGTAAAGACCCAGTACTTC. Its translation is CASSSRDRGMVKTQYF.